Listed here are 4 T cell receptor beta chains from one sample, sequenced in a study of monozygotic twins with inflammatory bowel disease. With the 5' RACE reads reprocessed, TCRdb shows one record per CDR3 protein and no DNA. This sample's table has approximately 340,000 distinct CDR3 sequences. The sequencing sample was made of blood. These receptors were collected from a human donor with ulcerative colitis or Crohn's disease, or a healthy co-twin of an affected twin (not recorded which).

The chain's CDR3 is CSVETGGEGYTF. The rearrangement links TRBV29-1 to TRBJ1-2; the D call of TRBD1 rests on TCRdb alone, since no DNA is present to check it. Germline CDR1 reads SQVTM; CDR2 reads ANQGSEA. This CDR3 has 12 amino acids.

The chain uses TRBV27 and TRBJ1-1; TCRdb gives TRBD1 as the D gene, but with no DNA this cannot be confirmed. Germline assignment: CDR1 MNHEY and CDR2 SMNVEV (reference sequence). The CDR3 is 15 residues long. The CDR3 region is CASHRDRGVLAEAFF.

The rearrangement links TRBV7-2 to TRBJ1-5; TCRdb's D call, TRBD1, is unchecked because there is no DNA. The CDR3 totals 15 residues. Germline V gives CDR1 SGHTA, CDR2 FQGNSA. The CDR3 reads CASSSRDSDYQPQHF.

V gene TRBV6-2 or TRBV6-3 combines with J gene TRBJ2-7. The CDR3 sequence is 14 residues long. The germline gives CDR1 MNHEY, CDR2 SVGEGT. The CDR3 region is CASSIQAESYEQYF.